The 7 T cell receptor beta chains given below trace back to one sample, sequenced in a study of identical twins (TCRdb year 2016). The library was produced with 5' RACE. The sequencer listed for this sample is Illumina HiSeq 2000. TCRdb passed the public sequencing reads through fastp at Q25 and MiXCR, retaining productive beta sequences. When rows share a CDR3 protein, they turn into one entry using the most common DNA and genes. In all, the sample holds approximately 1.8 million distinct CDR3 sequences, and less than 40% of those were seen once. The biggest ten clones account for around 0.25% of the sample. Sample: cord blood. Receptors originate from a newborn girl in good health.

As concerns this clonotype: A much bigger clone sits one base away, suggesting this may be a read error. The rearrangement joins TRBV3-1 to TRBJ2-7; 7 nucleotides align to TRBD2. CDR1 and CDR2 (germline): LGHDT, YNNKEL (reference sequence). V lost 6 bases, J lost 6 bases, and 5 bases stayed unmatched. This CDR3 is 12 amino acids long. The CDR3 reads CASRGTTCEQYF. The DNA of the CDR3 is TGTGCCAGCAGGGGGACTACCTGCGAGCAGTACTTC.

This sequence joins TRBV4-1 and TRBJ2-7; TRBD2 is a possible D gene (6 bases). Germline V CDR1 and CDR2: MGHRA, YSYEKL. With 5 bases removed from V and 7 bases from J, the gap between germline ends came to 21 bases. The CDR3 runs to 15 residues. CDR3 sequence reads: CASSSTSQFYNEQYF. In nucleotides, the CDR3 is TGCGCCAGCAGCTCGACTAGTCAGTTCTACAATGAGCAGTACTTC.

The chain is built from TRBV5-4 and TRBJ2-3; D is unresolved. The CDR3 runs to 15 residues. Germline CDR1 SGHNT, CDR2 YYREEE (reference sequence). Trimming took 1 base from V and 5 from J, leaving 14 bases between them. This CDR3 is CASSLSPMVQDTQYF. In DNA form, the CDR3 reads TGTGCCAGCAGCTTGTCCCCGATGGTACAAGATACGCAGTATTTT.

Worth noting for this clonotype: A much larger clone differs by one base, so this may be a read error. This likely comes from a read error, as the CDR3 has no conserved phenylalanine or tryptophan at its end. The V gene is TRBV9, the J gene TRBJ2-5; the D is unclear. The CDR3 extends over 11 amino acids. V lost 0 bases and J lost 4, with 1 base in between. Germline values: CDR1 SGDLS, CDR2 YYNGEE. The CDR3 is CASSVVETQYL. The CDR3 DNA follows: TGTGCCAGCAGCGTAGTAGAGACCCAGTACTTA.

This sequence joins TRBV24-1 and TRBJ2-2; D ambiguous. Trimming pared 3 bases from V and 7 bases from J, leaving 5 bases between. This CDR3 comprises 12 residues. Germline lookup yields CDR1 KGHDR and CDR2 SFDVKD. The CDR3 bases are TGTGCCACCAGTGATGGTCTCGGGGAGCTGTTTTTT. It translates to CATSDGLGELFF.

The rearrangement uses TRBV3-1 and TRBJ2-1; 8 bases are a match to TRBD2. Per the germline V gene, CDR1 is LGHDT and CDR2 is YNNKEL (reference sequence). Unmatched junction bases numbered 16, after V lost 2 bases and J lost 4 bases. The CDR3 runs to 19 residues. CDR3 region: CASSQSSILLAAYYNEQFF. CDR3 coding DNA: TGTGCCAGCAGCCAATCCTCCATCCTACTAGCGGCTTATTACAATGAGCAGTTCTTC.

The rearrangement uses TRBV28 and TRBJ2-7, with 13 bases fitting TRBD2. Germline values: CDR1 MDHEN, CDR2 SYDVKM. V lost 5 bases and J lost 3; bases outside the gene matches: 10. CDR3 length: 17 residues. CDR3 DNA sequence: TGTGCCAGCAGTCTGCGACCGGGACTAGCGGGGTACTACGAGCAGTACTTC. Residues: CASSLRPGLAGYYEQYF. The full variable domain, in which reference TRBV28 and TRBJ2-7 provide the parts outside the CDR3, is DVKVTQSSRYLVKRTGEKVFLECVQDMDHENMFWYRQDPGLGLRLIYFSYDVKMKEKGDIPEGYSVSREKKERFSLILESASTNQTSMYLCASSLRPGLAGYYEQYFGPGTRLTVT.